Only a few counts were recorded for the clone carrying this T cell receptor beta chain. Its antigen remains unidentified. CDR1 SGHTA and CDR2 FQGNSA come from the germline V gene. CDR3 size: 13 residues. V lost 5 bases to trimming and J lost 5 bases; unmatched junction nucleotides: 5. These data come from a study of beta chain features in type 1 diabetes. Expressed TCRB transcripts were sequenced after all isolated RNA was converted to cDNA. Clones were read by immunoSEQ multiplex PCR, and TCRdb kept only the in-frame ones, dropping some. The data hold 120,000 or so clones, with 17% observed a single time. Study-wide findings and caveats: Within each of all four CD4+ subsets, Type 1 diabetes patients had TCRB CDR3s that were moderately but significantly shorter. Researchers cautioned that cDNA sequencing could over-represent cells with high TCR expression.

This TCR derives from a man between 18 and 29 years old with type 1 diabetes. The gene calls are TRBV7-2 and TRBJ2-5, with TRBD2 identical over 7 bases. Sequences were obtained from central memory CD4+ T cells from blood. In nucleotides, the CDR3 is TGTGCCAGCAGCAAACGCGGGGGTGAGACCCAGTACTTC. Encoded protein: CASSKRGGETQYF.